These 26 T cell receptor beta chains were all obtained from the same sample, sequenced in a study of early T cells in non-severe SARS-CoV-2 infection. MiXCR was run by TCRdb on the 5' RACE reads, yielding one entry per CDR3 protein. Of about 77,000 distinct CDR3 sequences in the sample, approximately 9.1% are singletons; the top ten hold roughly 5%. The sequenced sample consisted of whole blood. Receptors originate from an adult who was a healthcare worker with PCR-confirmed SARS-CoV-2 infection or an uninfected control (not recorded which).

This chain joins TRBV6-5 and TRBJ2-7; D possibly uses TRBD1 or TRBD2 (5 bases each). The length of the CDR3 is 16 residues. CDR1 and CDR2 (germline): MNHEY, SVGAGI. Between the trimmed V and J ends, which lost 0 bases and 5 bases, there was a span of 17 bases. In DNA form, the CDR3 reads TGTGCCAGCAGTTACTCTCCGGGACGGGGAGTGGACGAGCAGTACTTC. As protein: CASSYSPGRGVDEQYF.

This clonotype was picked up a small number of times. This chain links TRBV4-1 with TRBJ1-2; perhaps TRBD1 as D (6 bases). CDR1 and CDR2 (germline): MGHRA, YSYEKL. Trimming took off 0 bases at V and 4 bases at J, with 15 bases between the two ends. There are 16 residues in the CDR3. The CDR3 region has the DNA TGCGCCAGCAGCCAAGAGCGGGGGGCCACCGCCTATGGCTACACCTTC. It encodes CASSQERGATAYGYTF.

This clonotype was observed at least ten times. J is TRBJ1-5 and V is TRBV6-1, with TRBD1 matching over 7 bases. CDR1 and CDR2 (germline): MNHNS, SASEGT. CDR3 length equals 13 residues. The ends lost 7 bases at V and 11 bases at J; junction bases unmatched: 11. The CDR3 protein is CASTRQGAKAQHF. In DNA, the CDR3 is TGTGCCAGCACTCGACAGGGCGCAAAGGCCCAGCATTTT.

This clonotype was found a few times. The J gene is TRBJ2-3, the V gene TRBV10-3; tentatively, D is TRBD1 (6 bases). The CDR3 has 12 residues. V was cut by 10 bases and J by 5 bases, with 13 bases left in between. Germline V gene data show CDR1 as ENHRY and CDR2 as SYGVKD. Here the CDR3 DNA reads TGTGCCACCCGAACAGGGATAGATACGCAGTATTTT. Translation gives CATRTGIDTQYF.

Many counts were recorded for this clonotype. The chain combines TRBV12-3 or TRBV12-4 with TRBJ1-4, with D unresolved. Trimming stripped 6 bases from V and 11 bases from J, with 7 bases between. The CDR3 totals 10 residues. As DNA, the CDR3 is TGTGCCAGCAGCCGGGAGAAACTGTTTTTT. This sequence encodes CASSREKLFF.

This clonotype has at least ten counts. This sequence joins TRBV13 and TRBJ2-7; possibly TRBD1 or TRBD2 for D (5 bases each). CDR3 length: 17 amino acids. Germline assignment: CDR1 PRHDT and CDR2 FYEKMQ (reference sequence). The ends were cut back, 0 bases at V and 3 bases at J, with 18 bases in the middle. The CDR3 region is CASSLGAWKEDIYEQYF. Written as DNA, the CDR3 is TGTGCCAGCAGCTTAGGGGCCTGGAAGGAGGACATCTACGAGCAGTACTTC.

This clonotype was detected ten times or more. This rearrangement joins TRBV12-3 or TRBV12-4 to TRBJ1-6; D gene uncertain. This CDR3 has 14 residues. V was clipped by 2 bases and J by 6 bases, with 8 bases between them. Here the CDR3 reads CASSLFGFNSPLHF. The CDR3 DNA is TGTGCCAGCAGTTTATTCGGCTTTAATTCACCCCTCCACTTT.

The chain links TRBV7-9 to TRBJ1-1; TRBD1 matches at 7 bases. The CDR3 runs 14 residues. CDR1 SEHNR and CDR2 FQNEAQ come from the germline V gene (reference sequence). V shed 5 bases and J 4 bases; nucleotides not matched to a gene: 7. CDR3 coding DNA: TGTGCCAGCAGCCCGAGGGGGCAGGGCACTGAAGCTTTCTTT. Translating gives CASSPRGQGTEAFF. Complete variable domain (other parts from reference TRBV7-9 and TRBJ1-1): DTGVSQNPRHKITKRGQNVTFRCDPISEHNRLYWYRQTLGQGPEFLTYFQNEAQLEKSRLLSDRFSAERPKGSFSTLEIQRTEQGDSAMYLCASSPRGQGTEAFFGQGTRLTVV.

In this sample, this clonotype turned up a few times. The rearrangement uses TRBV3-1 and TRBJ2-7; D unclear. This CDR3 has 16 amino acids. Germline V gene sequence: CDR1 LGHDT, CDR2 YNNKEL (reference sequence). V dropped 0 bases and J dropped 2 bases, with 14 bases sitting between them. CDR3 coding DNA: TGTGCCAGCAGCCAAGATCGGAGCGAGCGTACCTACGAGCAGTACTTC. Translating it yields CASSQDRSERTYEQYF.

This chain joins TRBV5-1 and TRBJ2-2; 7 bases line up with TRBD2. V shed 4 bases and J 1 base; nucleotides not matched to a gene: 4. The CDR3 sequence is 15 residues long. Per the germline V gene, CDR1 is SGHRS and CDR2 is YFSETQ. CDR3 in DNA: TGCGCCAGCAGCCGACTAGCCATGAACACCGGGGAGCTGTTTTTT. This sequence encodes CASSRLAMNTGELFF.

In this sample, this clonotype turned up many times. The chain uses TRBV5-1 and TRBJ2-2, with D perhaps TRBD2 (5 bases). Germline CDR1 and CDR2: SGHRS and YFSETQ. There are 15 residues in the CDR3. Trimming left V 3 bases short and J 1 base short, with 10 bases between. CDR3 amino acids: CASSSGVGNTGELFF. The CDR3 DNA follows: TGCGCCAGCAGCTCCGGGGTAGGGAACACCGGGGAGCTGTTTTTT.

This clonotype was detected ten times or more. CDR3 in DNA: TGCAGTGCTAGAGAACCGCTAAGGGGCACTGAAGCTTTCTTT. Translation: CSAREPLRGTEAFF. The V gene is TRBV20-1, the J gene TRBJ1-1; possible D gene TRBD1, 5 bases. CDR1 is DFQATT and CDR2 is SNEGSKA in the germline V gene (reference sequence). The CDR3 loop spans 14 amino acids. V lost 0 bases, J lost 4 bases, and 12 bases lay in between.

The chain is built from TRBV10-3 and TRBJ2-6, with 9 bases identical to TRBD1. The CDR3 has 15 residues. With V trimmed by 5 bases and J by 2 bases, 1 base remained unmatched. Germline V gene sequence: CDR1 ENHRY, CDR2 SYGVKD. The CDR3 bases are TGTGCCATCAGTAGGACAGGGGCTGGGGCCAACGTCCTGACTTTC. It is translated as CAISRTGAGANVLTF.

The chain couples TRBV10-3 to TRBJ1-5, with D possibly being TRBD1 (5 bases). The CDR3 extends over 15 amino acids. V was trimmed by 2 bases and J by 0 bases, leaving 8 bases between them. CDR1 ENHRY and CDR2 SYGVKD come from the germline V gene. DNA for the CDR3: TGTGCCATCAGTGAGCGGGGGGGTAGCAATCAGCCCCAGCATTTT. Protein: CAISERGGSNQPQHF.

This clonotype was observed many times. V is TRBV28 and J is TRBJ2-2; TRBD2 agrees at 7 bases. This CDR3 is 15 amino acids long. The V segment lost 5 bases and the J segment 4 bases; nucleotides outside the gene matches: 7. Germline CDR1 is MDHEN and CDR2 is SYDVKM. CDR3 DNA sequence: TGTGCCAGCAGTGCCCGGGGGGATCGCACCGGGGAGCTGTTTTTT. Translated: CASSARGDRTGELFF.

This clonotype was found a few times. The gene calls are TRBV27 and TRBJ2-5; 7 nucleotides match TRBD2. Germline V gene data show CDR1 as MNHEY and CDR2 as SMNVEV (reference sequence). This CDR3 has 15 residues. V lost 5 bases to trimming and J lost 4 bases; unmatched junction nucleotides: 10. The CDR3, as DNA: TGTGCCAGCAGTACCTTTCGCGGGAGCGCAGAGACCCAGTACTTC. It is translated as CASSTFRGSAETQYF.

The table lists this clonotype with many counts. The CDR3 sequence is CASSYGGGAKTQYF. CDR3 coding DNA: TGTGCCAGCAGTTACGGGGGGGGCGCGAAGACCCAGTACTTC. The chain has TRBV6-6 and TRBJ2-5, with TRBD2 as a possible D gene (7 bases). The CDR3 sequence is 14 residues long. Trimming left V 2 bases short and J 6 bases short, with 13 bases between. Germline CDR1 and CDR2: MNHNY and SVGAGI (reference sequence).

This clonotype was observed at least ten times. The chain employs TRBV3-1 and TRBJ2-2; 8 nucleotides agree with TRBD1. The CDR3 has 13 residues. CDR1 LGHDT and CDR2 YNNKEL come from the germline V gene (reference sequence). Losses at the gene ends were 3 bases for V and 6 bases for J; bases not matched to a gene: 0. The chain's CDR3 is CASSQTGAGELFF. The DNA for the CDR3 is TGTGCCAGCAGCCAGACAGGGGCCGGGGAGCTGTTTTTT.

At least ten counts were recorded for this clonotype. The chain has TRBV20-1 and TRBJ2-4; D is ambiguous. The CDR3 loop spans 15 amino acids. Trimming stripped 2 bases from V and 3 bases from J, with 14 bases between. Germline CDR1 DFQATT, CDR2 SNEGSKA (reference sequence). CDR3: CSARSPGQSKNIQYF. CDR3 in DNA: TGCAGTGCTAGATCCCCCGGGCAGAGCAAAAACATTCAGTACTTC.

The CDR3 DNA follows: TGTGCCAGCAGCTTATCGGTGAACACTGAAGCTTTCTTT. It is translated as CASSLSVNTEAFF. The genes are TRBV7-2 and TRBJ1-1, with no clear D. V lost 2 bases and J 0 bases, leaving 4 bases between the germline ends. The length of the CDR3 is 13 residues. Germline loops: CDR1 SGHTA, CDR2 FQGNSA.

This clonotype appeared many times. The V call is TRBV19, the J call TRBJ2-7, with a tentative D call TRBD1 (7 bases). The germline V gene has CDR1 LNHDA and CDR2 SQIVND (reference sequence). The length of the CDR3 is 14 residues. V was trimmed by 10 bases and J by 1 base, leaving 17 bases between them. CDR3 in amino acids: CATRSQGRSYEQYF. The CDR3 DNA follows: TGTGCCACCCGCTCACAGGGGAGGTCCTACGAGCAGTACTTC.

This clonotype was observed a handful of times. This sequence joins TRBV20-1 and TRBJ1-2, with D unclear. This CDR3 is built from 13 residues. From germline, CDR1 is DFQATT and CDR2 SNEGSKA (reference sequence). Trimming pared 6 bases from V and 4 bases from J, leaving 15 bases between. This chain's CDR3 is CSAPRGRGYGYTF. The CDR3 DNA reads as TGCAGTGCGCCCCGCGGCAGAGGCTATGGCTACACCTTC.

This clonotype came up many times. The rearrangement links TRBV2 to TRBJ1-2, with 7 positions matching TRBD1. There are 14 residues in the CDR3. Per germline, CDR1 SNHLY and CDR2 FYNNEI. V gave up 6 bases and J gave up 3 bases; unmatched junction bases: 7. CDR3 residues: CASRGPGQHYGYTF. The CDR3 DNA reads TGTGCCAGCAGGGGCCCGGGACAGCACTATGGCTACACCTTC.

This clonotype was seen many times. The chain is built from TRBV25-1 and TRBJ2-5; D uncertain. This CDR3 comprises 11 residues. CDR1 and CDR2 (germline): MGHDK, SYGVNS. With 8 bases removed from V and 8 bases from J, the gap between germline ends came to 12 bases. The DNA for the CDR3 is TGTGCCAGCTTTTATACGGGCACCCAGTACTTC. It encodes CASFYTGTQYF.

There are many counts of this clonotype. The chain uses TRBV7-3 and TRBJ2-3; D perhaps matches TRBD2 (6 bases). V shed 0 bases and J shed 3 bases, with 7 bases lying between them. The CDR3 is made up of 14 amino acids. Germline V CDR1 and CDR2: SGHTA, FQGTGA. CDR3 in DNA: TGTGCCAGCAGCTTAACTGGAGGGACAGATACGCAGTATTTT. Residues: CASSLTGGTDTQYF.

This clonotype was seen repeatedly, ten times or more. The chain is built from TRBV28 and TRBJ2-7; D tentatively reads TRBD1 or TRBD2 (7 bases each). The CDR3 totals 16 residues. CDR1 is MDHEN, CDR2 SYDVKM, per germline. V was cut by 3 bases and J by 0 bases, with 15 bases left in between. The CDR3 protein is CASSFPAGGGSYEQYF. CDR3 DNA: TGTGCCAGCAGTTTCCCAGCAGGGGGGGGCTCCTACGAGCAGTACTTC.